These 6 T cell receptor beta chains originate from one sample sequenced in a study of identical twins. TCRdb processed the 5' RACE reads anew with MiXCR; each CDR3 protein has one entry. Altogether a few hundred thousand distinct CDR3 sequences are present, less than 20% being singletons, with the ten largest covering 12%. The sequenced sample consisted of naive T cells sorted from blood. The receptors stem from a man aged 45 to 65 in good health.

V gene TRBV24-1 combines with J gene TRBJ2-1, with 13 bases matching TRBD2. V was clipped by 4 bases and J by 1 base; unmatched bases: 12. The CDR3 consists of 20 residues. The germline CDR1 and CDR2 sequences are KGHDR and SFDVKD. In DNA, the CDR3 is TGTGCCACCAGTGAAGTACCGGGACAGGGACTAGCGGGGTCCTACAATGAGCAGTTCTTC. Amino acids: CATSEVPGQGLAGSYNEQFF.

This clonotype was recorded at least ten times. The chain employs TRBV29-1 and TRBJ2-5; the D is unclear. Germline assignment: CDR1 SQVTM and CDR2 ANQGSEA. The V end lost 3 bases, the J end lost 3 bases, and 2 bases lay between the germline ends. The CDR3 consists of 10 residues. The CDR3 protein is CSVEEETQYF. The CDR3 DNA is TGCAGCGTTGAGGAAGAGACCCAGTACTTC.

V and J are TRBV9 and TRBJ2-7; no definite D call. Trimming took 0 bases from V and 3 from J, leaving 13 bases between them. The CDR3 has 15 residues. Germline CDR1 SGDLS, CDR2 YYNGEE. The CDR3 nucleotides are TGTGCCAGCAGCGTAGTGATTAGAACTGACTACGAGCAGTACTTC. Translated, it gives CASSVVIRTDYEQYF.

This clonotype was counted between two and nine times. V gene TRBV7-1 combines with J gene TRBJ1-5; the D is unclear. TRBV7-1 is labeled an ORF, and its function is uncertain. V lost 3 bases and J 6 bases, leaving 6 bases between the germline ends. The CDR3 loop spans 12 amino acids. The CDR3 sequence: CASSSGSQPQHF. The CDR3 DNA reads as TGTGCCAGCAGCTCGGGCAGTCAGCCCCAGCATTTT.

The chain has TRBV6-5 and TRBJ2-1; the match to TRBD2 covers 10 bases. V lost 2 bases to trimming and J lost 8 bases; unmatched junction nucleotides: 6. The germline V gene encodes CDR1 MNHEY and CDR2 SVGAGI. This CDR3 spans 15 amino acids. The CDR3 loop is CASSYASGGFDEQFF. CDR3 in DNA: TGTGCCAGCAGTTACGCTAGCGGGGGTTTCGATGAGCAGTTCTTC.

This clonotype came up a few times. The gene calls are TRBV20-1 and TRBJ2-3; TRBD1 aligns across 8 bases. The CDR3 is 16 residues long. J was trimmed by 4 bases and V by 0 bases; bases with no gene match: 9. The germline V gene has CDR1 DFQATT and CDR2 SNEGSKA (reference sequence). The CDR3 nucleotides are TGCAGTGCTAGAGATGATGACAGGGGCTATTCAGATACGCAGTATTTT. It yields the protein CSARDDDRGYSDTQYF.